Following are 23 T cell receptor beta chains from one sample sequenced in a study of blood T cell repertoires in COVID-19. The protocol was immunoSEQ multiplex PCR, while the TCRdb copy is restricted to in-frame clones and leaves out a portion. The table shows some 100,000 clones, with roughly 92% occurring only once. Specimen: peripheral blood. The source is a man aged 60 to 75 with acute or convalescent COVID-19.

This clone was detected a few times. Other DNA sequences from this sample encode an identical CDR3 as well. The chain links TRBV24-1 to TRBJ2-3; 7 nucleotides match TRBD1. This CDR3 spans 15 amino acids. Trimming cost V 4 bases and J 3 bases; bases outside gene matches: 6. Looked up from germline, CDR1 is KGHDR and CDR2 is SFDVKD. This CDR3 reads CATSERQGSTDTQYF. CDR3 DNA sequence: TGTGCCACCAGTGAGAGACAGGGTAGTACAGATACGCAGTATTTT.

V is TRBV19 and J is TRBJ1-2; possible D gene TRBD1, 5 bases. CDR1 LNHDA and CDR2 SQIVND come from the germline V gene (reference sequence). The germline V and J ends were trimmed by 8 bases and 5 bases, with 9 bases remaining between them. This CDR3 is 11 amino acids long. In DNA, the CDR3 is TGTGCCAGTCGGGCAGGGTATGGCTACACCTTC. Its protein product is CASRAGYGYTF.

The chain links TRBV6-1 to TRBJ2-3; D not resolved. This CDR3 has 14 amino acids. Germline values: CDR1 MNHNS, CDR2 SASEGT. Trimming took 2 bases from V and 3 from J, leaving 9 bases between them. This CDR3 is CASSELLRTDTQYF. CDR3 nucleotides: TGTGCCAGCAGTGAACTCCTTAGAACAGATACGCAGTATTTT.

This clone was seen just once. The rearrangement links TRBV5-1 to TRBJ2-5; 15 positions agree with TRBD2. J lost 2 bases, V lost 6 bases, and 8 bases had no gene match. Germline CDR1 reads SGHRS; CDR2 reads YFSETQ. This CDR3 comprises 17 residues. CDR3 in DNA: TGCGCCAGCACTCCCGGGACTAGCGGGAGGTTTCAAGAGACCCAGTACTTC. It is translated as CASTPGTSGRFQETQYF.

The chain couples TRBV5-1 to TRBJ2-1, with TRBD1 matching 9 bases. V was pared by 0 bases and J by 14 bases, with 6 bases of the junction left unmatched. The CDR3 sequence is 13 residues long. Germline-derived CDR1 and CDR2 are SGHRS and YFSETQ. The CDR3 here is CASSLEGRTGEFF. CDR3 nucleotides: TGCGCCAGCAGCTTGGAAGGTCGGACAGGGGAGTTCTTC. Full variable domain (remainder filled in from reference TRBV5-1 and TRBJ2-1): KAGVTQTPRYLIKTRGQQVTLSCSPISGHRSVSWYQQTPGQGLQFLFEYFSETQRNKGNFPGRFSGRQFSNSRSEMNVSTLELGDSALYLCASSLEGRTGEFFGPGTRLTVL.

This chain joins TRBV2 and TRBJ2-7, with D possibly being TRBD2 (6 bases). In germline, CDR1 is SNHLY, CDR2 FYNNEI. Trimming shortened V by 8 bases and J by 4 bases, and 15 bases separated the two germline ends. The CDR3 runs 13 residues. This chain's CDR3 is CASVAGLVYEQYF. In DNA form, the CDR3 reads TGTGCCAGCGTGGCGGGGCTGGTTTACGAGCAGTACTTC.

The chain links TRBV5-1 to TRBJ2-5; 7 bases match TRBD1. Germline V CDR1 and CDR2: SGHRS, YFSETQ. The CDR3 covers 17 residues. The V and J ends lost 0 bases and 5 bases, in that order; junction bases with no gene match: 13. CDR3 DNA: TGCGCCAGCAGCTTGGCCCTCGCGACAGGGATTGGGGAGACCCAGTACTTC. As protein: CASSLALATGIGETQYF.

The gene calls are TRBV19 and TRBJ2-1; 7 bases fit TRBD2. J gave up 4 bases and V 7 bases, and 13 bases lay outside the gene matches. Germline V gives CDR1 LNHDA, CDR2 SQIVND (reference sequence). The CDR3 has 16 residues. CDR3 in DNA: TGTGCCAGTACCCCCTTCCGGACTAGTGGATACAATGAGCAGTTCTTC. It translates to CASTPFRTSGYNEQFF.

The chain is built from TRBV19 and TRBJ2-5, with TRBD1 matching 12 bases. The V and J ends lost 4 bases and 5 bases, in that order; junction bases with no gene match: 8. CDR3 length: 16 amino acids. Germline-derived CDR1 and CDR2 are LNHDA and SQIVND (reference sequence). This chain's CDR3 is CASSTPGQGARETQYF. CDR3 coding DNA: TGTGCCAGTAGTACTCCGGGACAGGGGGCCCGGGAGACCCAGTACTTC. Variable domain in full (rest from reference TRBV19 and TRBJ2-5): DGGITQSPKYLFRKEGQNVTLSCEQNLNHDAMYWYRQDPGQGLRLIYYSQIVNDFQKGDIAEGYSVSREKKESFPLTVTSAQKNPTAFYLCASSTPGQGARETQYFGPGTRLLVL.

This clone was observed a single time. The chain is built from TRBV19 and TRBJ1-2; weak D call: TRBD1 (5 bases). This CDR3 spans 15 amino acids. Germline assignment: CDR1 LNHDA and CDR2 SQIVND (reference sequence). V lost 5 bases and J 3 bases, leaving 16 bases between the germline ends. The CDR3 DNA sequence: TGTGCCAGTAGTTCGTCGGTGGGGGGGTACTATGGCTACACCTTC. Translating it yields CASSSSVGGYYGYTF.

The chain combines TRBV10-1 with TRBJ2-3; 7 bases map to TRBD1. The junction had 9 bases not matched to a gene; V was cut back by 3 bases and J by 12 bases. The CDR3 covers 13 residues. CDR1 WNHNN and CDR2 SYGVQD come from the germline V gene (reference sequence). The CDR3 sequence is CASSDGQVNLQYF. The CDR3 nucleotides read TGCGCCAGCAGTGATGGACAGGTTAACTTACAGTATTTT.

The chain carries TRBV2 and TRBJ1-5, with D unresolved. This CDR3 region has 13 residues. The V end was cut by 6 bases, the J end by 6 bases, with 12 bases between. Germline lookup yields CDR1 SNHLY and CDR2 FYNNEI. CDR3 region: CASSQREGQPQHF. Written as DNA, the CDR3 is TGTGCCAGCAGCCAACGAGAGGGTCAGCCCCAGCATTTT. The variable domain in full, completed from reference TRBV2 and TRBJ1-5, reads EPEVTQTPSHQVTQMGQEVILRCVPISNHLYFYWYRQILGQKVEFLVSFYNNEISEKSEIFDDQFSVERPDGSNFTLKIRSTKLEDSAMYFCASSQREGQPQHFGDGTRLSIL.

V is TRBV19 and J is TRBJ2-1, with a possible D match to TRBD1 (5 bases). The germline V gene has CDR1 LNHDA and CDR2 SQIVND (reference sequence). V gave up 3 bases and J gave up 6 bases, with 12 bases separating them. The CDR3 runs 14 residues. The chain's CDR3 is CASSISREGNEQFF. As DNA, the CDR3 is TGTGCCAGTAGTATCTCCAGGGAAGGCAATGAGCAGTTCTTC.

The J gene is TRBJ2-7, the V gene TRBV7-3; 7 bases fit TRBD1. J gave up 0 bases and V 7 bases, and 27 bases lay outside the gene matches. This CDR3 is 21 amino acids long. Looked up from germline, CDR1 is SGHTA and CDR2 is FQGTGA. CDR3 in amino acids: CASTPCPPPMRQGPFSYEQYV. CDR3 nucleotides: TGTGCCAGCACCCCGTGCCCCCCCCCAATGAGACAGGGCCCGTTCTCCTACGAGCAGTACGTC.

This chain connects TRBV5-1 to TRBJ1-1, with 8 positions matching TRBD1. Per germline, CDR1 SGHRS and CDR2 YFSETQ. CDR3 size: 14 residues. V shed 1 base, J shed 7 bases, and the junction held 6 bases outside the gene matches. The CDR3 DNA reads as TGCGCCAGCAGCTTGTTGGACAGGGAGGGTGAAGCTTTCTTT. Protein: CASSLLDREGEAFF.

The rearrangement links TRBV3-1 (or the pseudogene TRBV3-2) to TRBJ2-5; D not resolved. The CDR3 runs to 13 residues. With 1 base removed from V and 5 bases from J, the gap between germline ends came to 8 bases. Germline-derived CDR1 and CDR2 are LGHDT and YNNKEL (reference sequence). The CDR3 reads CASSQVLPETQYF. The CDR3, as DNA: TGTGCCAGCAGCCAAGTTCTCCCCGAGACCCAGTACTTC.

The chain uses TRBV3-1 (or the pseudogene TRBV3-2) and TRBJ1-6; 8 positions agree with TRBD1. CDR3 length: 15 amino acids. The V gene end was trimmed by 1 base and the J gene end by 9 bases; junction bases not matched to a gene: 5. Germline V lookup: CDR1 LGHDT, CDR2 YNNKEL (reference sequence). For the CDR3, the DNA is TGTGCCAGCAGCCAAGCAGGACAGGGAGGTTCACCCCTCCACTTT. Translating gives CASSQAGQGGSPLHF.

The chain is built from TRBV5-1 and TRBJ1-2, with D unclear. Germline V gene sequence: CDR1 SGHRS, CDR2 YFSETQ. This CDR3 has 15 amino acids. V shed 4 bases and J shed 5 bases, with 18 bases lying between them. The CDR3 reads CASSASSGRNYGYTF. Here the CDR3 DNA reads TGCGCCAGCAGCGCCTCTTCCGGGAGAAATTATGGCTACACCTTC.

This clone appeared a single time. DNA of the CDR3: TGCGCCAGCAGCCAAGGGTGGATTGAGACAGGGGCCGGGGAGCTGTTTTTT. Protein sequence: CASSQGWIETGAGELFF. The chain carries TRBV4-1 and TRBJ2-2, with 8 bases matching TRBD1. This CDR3 comprises 17 residues. Germline V gives CDR1 MGHRA, CDR2 YSYEKL. V was pared by 1 base and J by 6 bases, with 10 bases of the junction left unmatched.

V usage is TRBV19 and J usage is TRBJ2-5; the match to TRBD1 covers 7 bases. Germline V gene data show CDR1 as LNHDA and CDR2 as SQIVND (reference sequence). The trim removed 5 bases at V and 2 bases at J, leaving 8 bases unmatched. This CDR3 spans 15 amino acids. The CDR3 reads CASSSRQGVQETQYF. Written as DNA, the CDR3 is TGTGCCAGTAGTTCCCGACAGGGCGTTCAAGAGACCCAGTACTTC.

The V gene is TRBV10-3, the J gene TRBJ2-7, with 8 bases that match TRBD1. J gave up 2 bases and V 10 bases, and 16 bases lay outside the gene matches. In germline, CDR1 is ENHRY, CDR2 SYGVKD. This CDR3 contains 16 residues. In DNA, the CDR3 is TGTGCCACCCTCGCGGGGACAGGTGGGCCCACCTACGAGCAGTACGTC. It yields the protein CATLAGTGGPTYEQYV.

The rearrangement joins TRBV5-8 to TRBJ2-2, with TRBD2 as a possible D gene (6 bases). CDR3 size: 16 residues. Germline V gene sequence: CDR1 SGHTS, CDR2 YDEGEE. V was pared by 4 bases and J by 3 bases, with 16 bases between. CDR3 region: CASSRVPTSYTGELFF. The CDR3 coding sequence is TGTGCCAGCAGCCGAGTCCCTACTAGCTACACCGGGGAGCTGTTTTTT. Full variable domain (outside the CDR3, taken from reference TRBV5-8 and TRBJ2-2): EAGVTQSPTHLIKTRGQQATLRCSPISGHTSVYWYQQALGLGLQFLLWYDEGEERNRGNFPPRFSGRQFPNYSSELNVNALELEDSALYLCASSRVPTSYTGELFFGEGSRLTVL.

This clone was recorded once. The chain joins TRBV25-1 to TRBJ2-5; D uncertain. V was trimmed by 6 bases and J by 5 bases, leaving 16 bases between them. Looked up from germline, CDR1 is MGHDK and CDR2 is SYGVNS. This CDR3 comprises 14 residues. The CDR3 spells CASSTPRSSETQYF. CDR3 DNA sequence: TGTGCCAGCAGCACGCCTCGGAGTTCGGAGACCCAGTACTTC.